Listed here is a single T cell receptor (beta chain). In the study's own analysis: Amplification of reference gene primers was used by the study to estimate nucleated cell counts. Assay used: immunoSEQ multiplex PCR; TCRdb lists only in-frame clones, some missing. The DNA was the basis for D and trimming; V, J and clone size are from that table. This sample has over 200,000 clones; 75% to 85% occur once, and the top ten carry roughly 1.3%. These data are taken from a study of blood T cell repertoires in COVID-19. Study background: The United States, Italy and Spain were the sources of the acute and convalescent COVID-19 samples. T cells, B-cell-depleted T cells, or PBMCs provided the cDNA or gDNA that served as material.

The CDR3 consists of 13 residues. The V and J ends lost 5 bases and 5 bases respectively, with 13 bases between them. Germline CDR1 LNHDA, CDR2 SQIVND (reference sequence). The sequence came from a young woman with COVID-19, enrolled during active disease. The chain links TRBV19 to TRBJ2-7; D might be TRBD1 (6 bases). Source material: peripheral blood. The CDR3 protein is CASSLAGVNEQYF. The CDR3 DNA follows: TGTGCCAGTAGTCTTGCAGGGGTGAACGAGCAGTACTTC. Full variable domain (rest looked up from reference TRBV19 and TRBJ2-7): DGGITQSPKYLFRKEGQNVTLSCEQNLNHDAMYWYRQDPGQGLRLIYYSQIVNDFQKGDIAEGYSVSREKKESFPLTVTSAQKNPTAFYLCASSLAGVNEQYFGPGTRLTVT.